This T cell receptor beta chain was found in a study of T cell responses to AZD1222 COVID-19 vaccine. CDR3 length: 15 amino acids. J was trimmed by 4 bases and V by 1 base; bases with no gene match: 4. CDR1 LNHDA and CDR2 SQIVND come from the germline V gene (reference sequence). Method: immunoSEQ multiplex PCR; TCRdb's copy keeps in-frame clones and lacks some. This table holds about 140,000 clones, more than 75% found once. The input for sequencing was peripheral blood, taken on day 0 of AZD1222 vaccination. The TCR comes from an adult in good health. V usage is TRBV19 and J usage is TRBJ1-5, with TRBD1 matching 7 bases. The CDR3 region has the DNA TGTGCCAGTAGTATAGTTCCAGGGGGGAATCAGCCCCAGCATTTT. Protein product: CASSIVPGGNQPQHF.